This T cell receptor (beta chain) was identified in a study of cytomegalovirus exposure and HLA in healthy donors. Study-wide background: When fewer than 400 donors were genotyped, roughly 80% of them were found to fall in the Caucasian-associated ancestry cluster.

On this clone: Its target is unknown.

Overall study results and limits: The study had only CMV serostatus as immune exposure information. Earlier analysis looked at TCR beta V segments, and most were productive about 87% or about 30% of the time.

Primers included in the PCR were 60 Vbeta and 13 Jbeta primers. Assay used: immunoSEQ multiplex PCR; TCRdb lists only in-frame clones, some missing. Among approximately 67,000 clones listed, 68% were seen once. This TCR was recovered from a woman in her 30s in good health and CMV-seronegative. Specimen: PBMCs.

CDR3 in DNA: TGTGCCAGCAGCCGGCCAGAACAGGGTTCCTACGAGCAGTACTTC. Protein: CASSRPEQGSYEQYF. V is TRBV5-5 and J is TRBJ2-7, with D perhaps matching TRBD1 (6 bases). V lost 4 bases and J 1 base, leaving 15 bases between the germline ends. Germline lookup yields CDR1 SGHKS and CDR2 YYEKEE (reference sequence). This CDR3 has 15 residues.